These 19 T cell receptor beta chains were sequenced from one sample in a study of T cells after yellow fever vaccination. One entry per CDR3 protein results from TCRdb running MiXCR on the 5' RACE reads. The table has some 260,000 distinct CDR3 sequences, about 5.2% seen once. Sequences were derived from CD4+ T cells sorted from PBMCs, sampled on the day of the yellow fever booster vaccination. The source of these receptors is a young man who received the YFV17D yellow fever vaccine.

The chain is built from TRBV5-1 and TRBJ2-5; 10 bases align to TRBD2. CDR3 length: 19 amino acids. Germline loops: CDR1 SGHRS, CDR2 YFSETQ. Losses at the gene ends were 3 bases for V and 5 bases for J; bases not matched to a gene: 19. CDR3 sequence: CASSSLGLAWEGTAETQYF. CDR3 in DNA: TGCGCCAGCAGCTCTCTGGGACTAGCGTGGGAGGGGACCGCGGAGACCCAGTACTTC.

The gene calls are TRBV25-1 and TRBJ2-1, with D unresolved. V shed 6 bases and J shed 9 bases, with 9 bases lying between them. Germline V gene sequence: CDR1 MGHDK, CDR2 SYGVNS. CDR3 length equals 11 residues. CDR3 amino acids: CASRYNTEQFF. As DNA, the CDR3 is TGTGCCAGCAGGTACAACACTGAGCAGTTCTTC.

This clonotype was counted only a few times. V is TRBV20-1 and J is TRBJ2-5; 12 nucleotides align to TRBD1. V was pared by 1 base and J by 3 bases, with 6 bases of the junction left unmatched. The V gene's germline CDR1 is DFQATT and CDR2 SNEGSKA (reference sequence). The CDR3 covers 16 residues. DNA of the CDR3: TGCAGTGCTAGAGGGTGGGACAGGGGGCTAGAAGAGACCCAGTACTTC. Residues: CSARGWDRGLEETQYF.

The chain joins TRBV18 to TRBJ1-2, with TRBD1 identical over 9 bases. Germline CDR1 reads KGHSH; CDR2 reads LQKENI. The CDR3 consists of 14 residues. The V gene end was trimmed by 1 base and the J gene end by 6 bases; junction bases not matched to a gene: 3. The CDR3 sequence is CASSPLTGGDGYTF. CDR3 in DNA: TGTGCCAGCTCACCACTAACAGGGGGCGATGGCTACACCTTC.

This clonotype was observed a handful of times. This chain connects TRBV5-1 to TRBJ1-1; the match to TRBD1 covers 10 bases. With 6 bases clipped from V and 5 bases from J, the junction kept 13 bases outside the gene matches. This CDR3 is built from 16 residues. Germline CDR1 and CDR2: SGHRS and YFSETQ. The CDR3, as DNA: TGCGCCAGCAAGCTTGCGCCGGGACAGGGGAGGACTGAAGCTTTCTTT. Residues: CASKLAPGQGRTEAFF.

The table lists this clonotype with a few counts. This rearrangement joins TRBV7-3 to TRBJ2-6, with 7 bases that match TRBD1. In germline, CDR1 is SGHTA, CDR2 FQGTGA. Trimming removed 4 bases from V and 0 bases from J; junction bases left unmatched: 6. The CDR3 has 17 amino acids. The chain's CDR3 is CASSSRKGASGANVLTF. The DNA of the CDR3 is TGTGCCAGCAGCTCCCGTAAGGGGGCCTCTGGGGCCAACGTCCTGACTTTC. The full variable domain, in which reference TRBV7-3 and TRBJ2-6 provide the parts outside the CDR3, is GAGVSQTPSNKVTEKGKYVELRCDPISGHTALYWYRQSLGQGPEFLIYFQGTGAADDSGLPNDRFFAVRPEGSVSTLKIQRTERGDSAVYLCASSSRKGASGANVLTFGAGSRLTVL.

The chain links TRBV20-1 to TRBJ2-3, with a tentative D call TRBD2 (6 bases). The length of the CDR3 is 15 residues. Trimming removed 5 bases at V and 6 bases at J, with 21 bases between. Germline lookup yields CDR1 DFQATT and CDR2 SNEGSKA (reference sequence). The DNA of the CDR3 is TGCAGTGCTGGGACCTTTTTGCGGGGTGGGGATACGCAGTATTTT. Translated: CSAGTFLRGGDTQYF.

This clonotype was picked up a small number of times. The chain is built from TRBV7-2 and TRBJ2-7; D perhaps matches TRBD2 (6 bases). The germline CDR1 and CDR2 sequences are SGHTA and FQGNSA. CDR3 size: 13 residues. Trimming stripped 3 bases from V and 4 bases from J, with 10 bases between. CDR3 DNA sequence: TGTGCCAGCAGCTTTCGAGGAGGGTACGAGCAGTACGTC. Protein sequence: CASSFRGGYEQYV.

This clonotype was observed many times. The V call is TRBV5-1, the J call TRBJ2-3; TRBD1 agrees at 11 bases. Per germline, CDR1 SGHRS and CDR2 YFSETQ. Trimming cost V 4 bases and J 3 bases; bases outside gene matches: 4. The CDR3 spans 15 residues. The DNA of the CDR3 is TGCGCCAGCAGCCCCGGGACAGGGGGGACAGATACGCAGTATTTT. This codes for CASSPGTGGTDTQYF. The full variable domain, in which reference TRBV5-1 and TRBJ2-3 provide the parts outside the CDR3, is KAGVTQTPRYLIKTRGQQVTLSCSPISGHRSVSWYQQTPGQGLQFLFEYFSETQRNKGNFPGRFSGRQFSNSRSEMNVSTLELGDSALYLCASSPGTGGTDTQYFGPGTRLTVL.

The chain links TRBV6-4 to TRBJ2-1; the match to TRBD2 covers 12 bases. The CDR3 is made up of 15 amino acids. Germline values: CDR1 MRHNA, CDR2 SNTAGT. V shed 5 bases, J shed 5 bases, and the junction held 4 bases outside the gene matches. The CDR3 protein is CASSRWTSGNNEQFF. As DNA, the CDR3 is TGTGCCAGCAGTCGGTGGACTAGCGGGAACAATGAGCAGTTCTTC.

The chain is built from TRBV6-2 or TRBV6-3 and TRBJ1-2; 9 bases agree with TRBD1. Unmatched junction bases numbered 13, after V lost 7 bases and J lost 4 bases. The CDR3 is 16 amino acids. CDR1 and CDR2 from the germline V gene are MNHEY and SVGEGT. CDR3 region: CASKDRGMTNTYGYTF. The CDR3, as DNA: TGTGCCAGCAAAGACAGGGGGATGACAAACACCTATGGCTACACCTTC.

This clonotype was seen only a few times. The chain is built from TRBV4-3 and TRBJ1-4; TRBD1 might be the D (5 bases). Looked up from germline, CDR1 is LGHNA and CDR2 is YSLEER. CDR3 length: 18 residues. With 1 base removed from V and 4 bases from J, the gap between germline ends came to 19 bases. CDR3 sequence (DNA): TGCGCCAGCAGCCAAGCCACGGCACCGGGACTTTATAATGAAAAACTGTTTTTT. Protein: CASSQATAPGLYNEKLFF.

The V gene is TRBV6-5, the J gene TRBJ1-2, with D uncertain. V lost 7 bases and J 4 bases, leaving 16 bases between the germline ends. The CDR3 sequence is 14 residues long. Germline CDR1 is MNHEY and CDR2 is SVGAGI. CDR3 DNA: TGTGCCAGCAAATCCCCCGGGGTTCCCTATGGCTACACCTTC. It codes for CASKSPGVPYGYTF.

The chain uses TRBV6-1 and TRBJ2-3; tentative D call: TRBD2 (7 bases). Per germline, CDR1 MNHNS and CDR2 SASEGT. The CDR3 runs 14 residues. The germline V and J ends were trimmed by 0 bases and 8 bases, with 12 bases remaining between them. CDR3 sequence: CASSEALGGVTQYF. The CDR3 bases are TGTGCCAGCAGTGAAGCGCTAGGGGGGGTTACGCAGTATTTT.

This clonotype was counted a few times. The chain uses TRBV2 and TRBJ2-7; 9 bases are a match to TRBD2. The CDR3 is 17 residues long. Germline assignment: CDR1 SNHLY and CDR2 FYNNEI. Losses at the gene ends were 0 bases for V and 0 bases for J; bases not matched to a gene: 6. The CDR3 reads CASSEARGGLSSYEQYF. As DNA, the CDR3 is TGTGCCAGCAGTGAAGCGCGGGGGGGTCTCAGCTCCTACGAGCAGTACTTC.

This clonotype was seen only a few times. The rearrangement uses TRBV4-1 and TRBJ1-2, with 7 bases lining up with TRBD1. The CDR3 runs 19 residues. CDR1 is MGHRA, CDR2 YSYEKL, per germline. V lost 0 bases to trimming and J lost 4 bases; unmatched junction nucleotides: 17. As DNA, the CDR3 is TGCGCCAGCAGCCAAGAAGGGACAGACTCTGATCTGGGGACCTATGGCTACACCTTC. Translated: CASSQEGTDSDLGTYGYTF.

In its sample, this clonotype was seen many times. This chain links TRBV20-1 with TRBJ2-6; TRBD1 matches at 12 bases. V shed 3 bases and J 2 bases; nucleotides not matched to a gene: 2. From germline, CDR1 is DFQATT and CDR2 SNEGSKA (reference sequence). CDR3 size: 16 residues. CDR3 sequence: CSARGTGGPGANVLTF. The DNA of the CDR3 is TGCAGTGCTAGGGGGACAGGGGGCCCTGGGGCCAACGTCCTGACTTTC.

The rearrangement links TRBV6-5 to TRBJ1-3; maybe TRBD1 (5 bases). V was shortened by 10 bases and J by 4 bases, with 17 bases between the two germline ends. Germline CDR1 reads MNHEY; CDR2 reads SVGAGI. The CDR3 runs 14 residues. This CDR3 reads CATRQSREGNTIYF. The CDR3, as DNA: TGTGCCACCCGACAGAGCCGGGAGGGAAACACCATATATTTT.

In its sample, this clonotype was seen a few times. The chain links TRBV6-2 or TRBV6-3 to TRBJ1-6; the D gene is possibly TRBD1 (6 bases). CDR3 length: 14 amino acids. Looked up from germline, CDR1 is MNHEY and CDR2 is SVGEGT. V was pared by 6 bases and J by 7 bases, with 13 bases between. The CDR3 region is CASSQQGANSPLHF. The CDR3, as DNA: TGTGCCAGCAGCCAACAGGGTGCGAATTCACCCCTCCACTTT.